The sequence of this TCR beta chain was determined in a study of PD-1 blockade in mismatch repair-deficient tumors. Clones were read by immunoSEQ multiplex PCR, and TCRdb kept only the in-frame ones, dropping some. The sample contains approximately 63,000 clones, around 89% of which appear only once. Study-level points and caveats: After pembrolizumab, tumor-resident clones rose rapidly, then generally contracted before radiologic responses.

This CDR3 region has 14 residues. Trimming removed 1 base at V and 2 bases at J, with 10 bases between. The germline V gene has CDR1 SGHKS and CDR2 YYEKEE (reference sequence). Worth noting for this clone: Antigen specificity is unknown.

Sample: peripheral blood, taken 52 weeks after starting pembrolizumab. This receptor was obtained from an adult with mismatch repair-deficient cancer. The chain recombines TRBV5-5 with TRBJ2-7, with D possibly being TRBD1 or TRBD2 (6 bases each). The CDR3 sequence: CASSLRGGTYEQYF. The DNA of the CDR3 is TGTGCCAGCAGCTTGCGAGGGGGGACCTACGAGCAGTACTTC.